This T cell receptor (beta chain) was sequenced for a study of regulatory T cells in long-lasting Graves disease. Regarding time point: newly diagnosed GD, antithyroid drugs for less than 3 months. Preparation of the TCR library used RNA extracted from PBMCs. Roughly 9.2-milliliter peripheral blood samples went into EDTA tubes. Trimming left V 6 bases short and J 1 base short, with 9 bases between. The CDR3 has 13 amino acids. This clonotype was seen many times. Sequencing libraries for TCR beta were prepared with iRepertoire HTBI primers and Arm-PCR of CDR3 regions. TCRdb itself ran the multiplex PCR reads through MiXCR, one entry per CDR3 protein. The sample holds some 460,000 distinct CDR3 sequences, around 16% seen once. The same data also contributed to another study, on T cells in Graves' hyperthyroidism and ophthalmopathy.

The sequence came from a middle-aged man with Graves disease. Sample: peripheral blood mononuclear cells (PBMCs), taken at new diagnosis, from a patient treated with antithyroid drugs. This rearrangement joins TRBV12-3 or TRBV12-4 to TRBJ1-2; unclear D gene. Here the CDR3 reads CASSETVNYGYTF. CDR3 nucleotide sequence: TGTGCCAGCAGCGAAACAGTTAACTATGGCTACACCTTC.